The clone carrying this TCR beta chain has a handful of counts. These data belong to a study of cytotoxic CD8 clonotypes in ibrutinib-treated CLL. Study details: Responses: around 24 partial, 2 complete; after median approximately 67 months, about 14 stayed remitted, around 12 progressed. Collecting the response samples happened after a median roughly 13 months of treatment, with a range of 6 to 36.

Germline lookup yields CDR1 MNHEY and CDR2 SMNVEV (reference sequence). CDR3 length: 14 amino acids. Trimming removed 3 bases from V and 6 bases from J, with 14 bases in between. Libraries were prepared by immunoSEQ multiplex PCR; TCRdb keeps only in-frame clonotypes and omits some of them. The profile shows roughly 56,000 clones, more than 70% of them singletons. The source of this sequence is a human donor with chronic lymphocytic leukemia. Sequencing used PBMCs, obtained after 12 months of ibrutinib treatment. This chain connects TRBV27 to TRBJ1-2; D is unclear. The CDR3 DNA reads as TGTGCCAGCAGTTTCTCGGACTTGCGGGATGGCTACACCTTC. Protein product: CASSFSDLRDGYTF.